These T cell receptor beta chains were read from a single sample in a study of cytotoxic CD8 clonotypes in ibrutinib-treated CLL. Method: immunoSEQ multiplex PCR; TCRdb's copy keeps in-frame clones and lacks some. The sample lists approximately 350,000 clones, over 55% seen once, with under 8% in the top ten. The input for sequencing was PBMCs, taken after 36 months of ibrutinib treatment. These receptors all come from a human donor with chronic lymphocytic leukemia. Each CDR3 is given with its conserved first and last residue. Each record gives: J gene, clone size, D gene, V gene, CDR3 protein, CDR3 DNA. The D gene is left open where the match is weak. The size field is filled for only some rows; it gives once, few, many or a size class.

TRBJ2-7,.,TRBD1,TRBV7-6,CASSGWDRDYEQYF,TGTGCCAGCAGCGGATGGGACAGGGACTACGAGCAGTACTTC
TRBJ2-7,.,TRBD2,TRBV4-3,CASSLGVLAGGSSYEQYF,TGCGCCAGCAGCCTGGGGGTTTTAGCGGGAGGTAGTTCCTACGAGCAGTACTTC
TRBJ1-5,many,TRBD1,TRBV19,CASSTGGSNQPQHF,TGTGCCAGTAGCACAGGGGGGAGCAATCAGCCCCAGCATTTT
TRBJ2-1,.,.,TRBV5-1,CASSLGRVSGLYNEQFF,TGCGCCAGCAGCCTCGGTCGGGTTAGCGGATTGTACAATGAGCAGTTCTTC
TRBJ2-5,.,.,TRBV5-1,CASSLGQLFQETQYF,TGCGCCAGCAGCTTGGGACAGCTCTTCCAAGAGACCCAGTACTTC
TRBJ1-5,.,TRBD1,TRBV2,CASSPRGHLFSNQPQHF,TGTGCCAGCAGTCCTAGGGGGCACCTCTTTAGCAATCAGCCCCAGCATTTT
TRBJ1-5,few,.,TRBV5-6,CASTTYNQPQHF,TGTGCCAGCACCACTTATAATCAGCCCCAGCATTTT
TRBJ2-7,.,TRBD1,TRBV6-6,CASSYRSGQGAYEQYF,TGTGCCAGCAGTTACCGCTCGGGACAGGGGGCCTACGAGCAGTACTTC
TRBJ2-3,.,.,TRBV7-3,CASSLGLGTDTQYF,TGTGCCAGCAGCTTAGGTCTGGGCACAGATACGCAGTATTTT
TRBJ1-2,.,.,TRBV29-1,CSVVHLGVHGYTF,TGCAGCGTTGTACATCTGGGTGTTCATGGCTACACCTTC
TRBJ2-7,.,.,TRBV6-1,CASSEAGLYEQYF,TGTGCCAGCAGTGAAGCAGGGCTCTACGAGCAGTACTTC
TRBJ2-1,.,TRBD1,TRBV5-1,CASKEGTGYVYEQFF,TGCGCCAGCAAGGAAGGGACAGGGTATGTGTATGAGCAGTTCTTC
TRBJ1-2,.,.,TRBV13,CASSLGPGSYTF,TGTGCCAGCAGCTTAGGCCCGGGCAGCTACACCTTC
TRBJ2-7,.,.,TRBV10-3,CAIRGDSLSSYEQYF,TGTGCCATCAGGGGGGACTCCTTAAGCTCCTACGAGCAGTACTTC
TRBJ1-4,.,.,TRBV13,CASSLGATNEKLFF,TGTGCCAGCAGTCTCGGGGCAACTAATGAAAAACTGTTTTTT
TRBJ2-3,.,TRBD2,TRBV5-1,CASSRLAGGNTQYF,TGCGCCAGCAGCCGTCTAGCGGGGGGAAATACGCAGTATTTT
TRBJ2-7,.,TRBD2,TRBV12-5,CASGGTTGLAYEQYF,TGTGCTAGTGGGGGGACCACGGGACTAGCCTACGAGCAGTACTTC
TRBJ2-7,.,TRBD1,TRBV11-2,CASSTSDRGDEQYF,TGTGCCAGCAGCACGTCGGACAGGGGCGACGAGCAGTACTTC